The sequence of this T cell receptor (beta chain) was determined in a study of blood T cell repertoires in COVID-19. Sequencing was performed with immunoSEQ multiplex PCR; in TCRdb, only in-frame clones are kept and a portion is missing. The table includes 45,000 to 50,000 clones, roughly four fifths detected once. The receptor was isolated from a man in his fifties or sixties with active COVID-19. The sample taken for sequencing was peripheral blood.

The CDR3 here is CASSEVRGTTGELFF. CDR3 in DNA: TGCGCCAGCAGTGAGGTCAGGGGGACCACCGGGGAGCTGTTTTTT. This rearrangement joins TRBV10-1 to TRBJ2-2, with 7 bases matching TRBD1. Per the germline V gene, CDR1 is WNHNN and CDR2 is SYGVQD (reference sequence). The CDR3 contains 15 residues. With 2 bases clipped from V and 4 bases from J, the junction kept 4 bases outside the gene matches.